This note documents a single TCR beta chain sequence. Its antigen is undetermined. A multiplex PCR was run with 60 Vbeta primers and 13 Jbeta primers. Repertoires were generated with immunoSEQ multiplex PCR, while TCRdb's copy carries only in-frame clones and drops some. The data show about 62,000 clones, roughly 80% seen once. The data are from a study of cytomegalovirus exposure and HLA in healthy donors. General study findings and limits: CMV serostatus was the only recorded immune exposure for donors.

V dropped 2 bases and J dropped 1; count of bases not matched to a gene: 9. Germline V gene lookup returns CDR1 SGHVS and CDR2 FNYEAQ. The CDR3 consists of 18 residues. It was healthy bone marrow donors who served as donors. V and J are TRBV7-6 and TRBJ2-2; 8 bases map to TRBD2. The clonotype was recovered from a woman aged 25-40 years in good health and CMV-seronegative. The sequencing sample was made of PBMCs. DNA for the CDR3: TGTGCCAGCAGCTTAAAAATTAGCGGGGCGCAGAACACCGGGGAGCTGTTTTTT. It specifies CASSLKISGAQNTGELFF.